The rows below give T cell receptor beta chains drawn from one sample of a study of response to subunit inactivated influenza vaccine. TCRdb re-called the RT-PCR reads through MiXCR, storing one row per CDR3 protein. The profile shows 700,000 to 800,000 distinct CDR3 sequences, around 18% of them singletons. This material consisted of PBMCs from blood, taken 4 to 6 days after vaccination. The receptors originated from a man aged 45-60 years who received an inactivated influenza vaccine. Each CDR3 is given with its conserved first and last residue. A D gene is named only where the DNA matches it firmly. Clone sizes are given selectively: once, few, many, or a class where the clone is expanded.

v_call	j_call	d_call	clone_size	cdr3_nt	cdr3_aa
TRBV20-1	TRBJ2-1	TRBD1	few	TGCAGTGCTAGGTATGGGCGGGACAGGCCTTACAATGAGCAGTTCTTC	CSARYGRDRPYNEQFF
TRBV20-1	TRBJ2-7	NA	few	TGCAGTGCTACGCAGGCTCAGTACGAGCAGTACTTC	CSATQAQYEQYF
TRBV3-1	TRBJ1-2	TRBD1	NA	TGTGCCAGCAACGGACAGGGGGCAAACTATGGCTACACCTTC	CASNGQGANYGYTF
TRBV25-1	TRBJ2-2	NA	NA	TGTGCCAGCGCCCCGGGACTTCTTGGCCGGGAGCTGTTTTTT	CASAPGLLGRELFF
TRBV6-2/TRBV6-3	TRBJ2-5	NA	NA	TGTGCCACCGGTAAACCGGGACAAACGAACGAGACCCAGTACTTC	CATGKPGQTNETQYF
TRBV20-1	TRBJ2-2	NA	many	TGCAGTGCAGAGCGTGGACTAAACACCGGGGAGCTGTTTTTT	CSAERGLNTGELFF
TRBV29-1	TRBJ1-1	NA	NA	TGCAGCGTCGGCTCCTTGGGGGGACGGGCTTTCTTT	CSVGSLGGRAFF
TRBV10-3	TRBJ2-2	NA	NA	TGTGCCATCAGTCCCCCGTGGGCCCGGGGCACCGGGGAGCTGTTTTTT	CAISPPWARGTGELFF
TRBV6-2/TRBV6-3	TRBJ2-2	TRBD2	many	TGTGCCAGCAGTCCCCGTAGCGGGGTCAGCCCCGGGGAGCTGTTTTTT	CASSPRSGVSPGELFF
TRBV15	TRBJ2-7	TRBD2	few	TGTGCCACCAGCGTTAGCGGGGGGGCCGTATCCGAGCAGTACTTC	CATSVSGGAVSEQYF
TRBV18	TRBJ2-1	TRBD2	few	TGTGCCAGCTCACCACCGGGACTAGCGGGAGCTGAGCAGTTCTTC	CASSPPGLAGAEQFF
TRBV20-1	TRBJ2-4	TRBD1	few	TGCAGTGCTAGTTGGGCAGGGGGCTCCAAAAACATTCAGTACTTC	CSASWAGGSKNIQYF
TRBV5-1	TRBJ2-3	NA	NA	TGCGCCAGCAGCAAGGTGGAAGATACGCAGTATTTT	CASSKVEDTQYF
TRBV21-1	TRBJ2-3	NA	NA	TGTGCCAGCAGCATTAGTGAAGATACGCAGTATTTT	CASSISEDTQYF